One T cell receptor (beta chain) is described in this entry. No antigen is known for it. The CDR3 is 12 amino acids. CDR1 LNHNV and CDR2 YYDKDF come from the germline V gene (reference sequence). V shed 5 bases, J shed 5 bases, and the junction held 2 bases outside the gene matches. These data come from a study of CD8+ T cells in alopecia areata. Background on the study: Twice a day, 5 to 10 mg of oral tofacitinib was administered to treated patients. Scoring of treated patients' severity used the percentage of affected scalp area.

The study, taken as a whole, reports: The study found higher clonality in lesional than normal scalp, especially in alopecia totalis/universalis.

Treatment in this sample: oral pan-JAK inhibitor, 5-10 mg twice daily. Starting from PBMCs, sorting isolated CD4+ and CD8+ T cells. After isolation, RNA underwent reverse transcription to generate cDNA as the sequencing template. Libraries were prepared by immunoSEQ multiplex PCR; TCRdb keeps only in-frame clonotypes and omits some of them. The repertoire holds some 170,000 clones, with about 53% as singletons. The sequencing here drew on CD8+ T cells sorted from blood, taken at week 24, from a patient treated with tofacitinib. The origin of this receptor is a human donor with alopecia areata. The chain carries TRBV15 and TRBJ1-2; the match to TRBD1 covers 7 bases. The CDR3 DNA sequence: TGTGCCACCAGCGGGGACAGTTATGGCTACACCTTC. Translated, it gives CATSGDSYGYTF. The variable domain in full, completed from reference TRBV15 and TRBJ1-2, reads DAMVIQNPRYQVTQFGKPVTLSCSQTLNHNVMYWYQQKSSQAPKLLFHYYDKDFNNEADTPDNFQSRRPNTSFCFLDIRSPGLGDTAMYLCATSGDSYGYTFGSGTRLTVV.